This T cell receptor beta chain was found in a study of control samples from healthy donors and cancer patients. Sequencing used immunoSEQ multiplex PCR; TCRdb keeps in-frame clones, though not all of them. The repertoire consists of 30,000 to 40,000 clones, with around 86% occurring once and the leading ten covering under 2%. The CDR3 is 13 residues long. The germline V and J ends were trimmed by 6 bases and 2 bases, with 10 bases remaining between them. This chain joins TRBV12-3 or TRBV12-4 and TRBJ1-2, with D uncertain. Sequenced input: PBMCs. The origin of this receptor is a woman in her 40s with lung cancer. The CDR3: CASRGDMNYGYTF. CDR3 DNA: TGTGCCAGCAGAGGAGACATGAACTATGGCTACACCTTC.